This note documents a single TCR beta chain sequence. A single count supports this clone. Its antigen is not yet known. No clone much larger than this one lies a single base away; base qualities are absent. From its cysteine to its phenylalanine, the CDR3 spans 12 amino acids. The read is trimmed to its CDR3 DNA, 36 bases read in frame from base 1. Taken from the germline V gene (reference sequence), the CDR1 and CDR2 loops are GTSNPN and SVGIG. The data originate from a study of cytomegalovirus exposure and HLA in healthy donors (TCRdb year 2017). For the study in its entirety: In an earlier analysis of about 560 of the donors, 250 to 350 Gb of sequence data and 95 million to 130 million unique TCR beta sequences from roughly 190 million T cells were reported. Donor age, sex, ethnicity and CMV serostatus were compiled alongside the repertoire data. The later analysis used no new phenotypic data to find candidate immune exposures, relying instead on TCR beta sequences and their occurrence across donors. In an earlier analysis of roughly 580 of the donors, high-throughput TCR beta sequencing was used to judge whether each TCR beta V gene segment behaved as functional or pseudogenic. On average, roughly 250,000 unique TCR beta nucleotide sequences were sequenced per donor among about 400 genotyped donors of the cohort, with roughly 18% of those sequences being non-productive. The study combined high-throughput TCR immunosequencing, statistical association of individual TCRs with disease status, and machine learning to predict cytomegalovirus infection status. A later genetic analysis used genome-wide SNP genotypes for about 65% of the 666 donors, treating that subset as a discovery cohort. Typing coverage varied by locus: roughly 629-640 donors for A, B, C, DRB1 and DQB1; roughly 500 for DQA1; 606 for DPA1; around 490 for DPB1. In a later analysis, previously published TCR beta repertoires from several hundred donors were re-analyzed and high-resolution HLA genotyping was added so that TCR occurrence patterns could be studied. Four to six DR-DQ haplotypes were handled as single units for association and clustering, since linkage in the cohort was strong. The genetic ancestry cluster associated with self-reported Caucasian donors included 65% to 90% of the approximately 430 genotyped donors. An early release that covered about 600 HLA-typed donors contained 300 to 350 gigabases of sequencing data and approximately 85 million unique TCR sequences. Every repertoire in the discovery cohort had been generated on one and the same sequencing platform. Along with the roughly 710-subject first cohort, a separate validation cohort of around 110 different subjects was used. The study was designed to test whether signatures of past pathogen exposure could be identified by cataloging public T cell receptors. The study profiled the T cell repertoires of hundreds of subjects by immunosequencing and related them to cytomegalovirus serostatus. HLA typing covered class I and class II loci at four-digit resolution.

The library came from the immunoSEQ multiplex PCR assay. For the multiplex PCR, a mixture combining 60 forward primers for TCR Vbeta segments and 13 reverse primers for TCR Jbeta segments was used. A multiplex PCR assay on genomic DNA amplified the CDR3 region of rearranged TCR beta genes. The Illumina HiSeq System was used to sequence the amplified TCR beta libraries as 87-base-pair reads. On the study's bioinformatics: A later analysis tallied roughly 78 million unique TCR beta chains across the 666 repertoires, and about 12 million of those chains were shared by two or more donors. A nearest-neighbor algorithm error-corrected the raw reads and collapsed the reads into unique sequences, merging closely related sequences to remove PCR and sequencing errors. CDR3 sequences were aligned to IMGT reference sequences to assign V, D and J gene segments. For a sequence to be retained, a match of at least six nucleotides to both a V gene segment and a J gene segment was required. A rearrangement was called productive if the CDR3 had no stop codons and remained in frame with V and J, and every other rearrangement was called non-productive. Following IMGT convention, CDR3 was defined as the stretch from the second conserved V-encoded cysteine up to the conserved J-encoded phenylalanine. The earlier analysis of some 550 of the donors excluded any sequence lacking an unambiguous match to a single V gene segment. An earlier analysis of some 500 of the donors classified V segments as functional when productive rearrangements were above 56.7% and as segregating when the standard deviation between donors was above 5%. A statistical classification framework was built to diagnose cytomegalovirus status from the catalog of TCR beta chain sequences. In a later analysis, TCR nucleotide sequences were compared against IMGT/GENE-DB human TR gene sequences so that V and J genes could be assigned. Using the TCRdist pipeline, a later analysis assigned CDR3 sequences along with most-parsimonious VDJ recombination scenarios. In a later analysis, every TCR beta chain was defined by the combination of its CDR3 amino acid sequence and its V-gene family, and reads without a unique V-gene family were dropped. As a way to deal with suspected cross-contamination and a sequencing artifact, a later analysis dropped over 550 nucleotide sequences that were highly shared and had low generation probability. In a later analysis, a clonal expansion index was calculated for each public chain from normalized within-repertoire ranks of inferred template counts. In a later analysis, generation probabilities were computed with a VDJ recombination model fitted to out-of-frame rearrangements, and the resulting probabilities were checked against IGoR. In a later analysis, TCR-TCR, TCR-HLA and TCR-CMV co-occurrence was scored with hypergeometric tests, and a repertoire-size bias correction was applied to TCR pairs. In a later analysis, false discovery rates were estimated by permuting HLA or CMV assignments 20 times. In a later analysis, co-occurring TCRs were grouped with DBSCAN, and TCRdist sequence similarity was added when clustering was performed within HLA-allele-positive subsets. Repertoires with fewer than 30,000 or more than 120,000 public chains, plus five repertoires with anomalous nucleotide sharing, were excluded from co-occurrence clustering. Here the immuneACCESS table is served through TCRdb, limited to in-frame sequences with V and J called. Missing clones are a known gap in these copies; in checked studies unresolved V genes cover under half, and the rest lacks a known reason. V and J calls plus clone size are reproduced from that table; the DNA served to infer D and trimming. Recorded for this sample are over 65,000 clones; more than 70% of them occurred a single time. Clones ranked in the top ten supply 2% to 2.5% of the sample.

The investigation overall reported the following: A few of the identified cytomegalovirus-associated TCR beta chains were confirmed in vitro to be specific for cytomegalovirus antigens. In a later genetic analysis, fewer N-insertions in productive TCRs were reported among donors in an Asian-associated ancestry cluster than the roughly 670-donor mean. While some public TCRs were present in many individuals, most TCR sequences turned up only very rarely across donors. The classifier was reported to diagnose cytomegalovirus status with high specificity and sensitivity in both the original cohort and the validation cohort. The earlier analysis of approximately 590 of the donors excluded about 16 rarely observed V segments, including chromosome 9 orphons, because counts were too low. A later analysis found that TCR association rates varied across HLA loci, with DRB1 alleles showing the most associated TCRs and HLA-C alleles the fewest. This cohort had only TCR beta chains sequenced, and the lack of alpha or paired-chain data limited which features could be detected. Compared with equally common non-associated chains, HLA-associated TCR beta chains in a later analysis were more clonally expanded and had lower generation probabilities. According to a later analysis, parvovirus B19, influenza, CMV and Epstein-Barr virus appeared linked to several top co-occurrence clusters. A group of highly shared sequence variants was considered likely to be a technical artifact of the sequencing pipeline. According to the authors, the approach could potentially be generalized to other disease states and immunological phenotypes. Roughly uniform sequencing depth across donors was assumed in presence/absence analyses, although this assumption may not hold. The study listed 164 TCR beta chains as associated with cytomegalovirus. Broadly in line with IMGT annotations, most TCR beta V segments showed up in productive rearrangements about 87% or about 30% of the time in an earlier analysis of several hundred of the donors. Some IMGT-functional V segments, including TRBV6-2 and TRBV6-3, could not be distinguished by the 87-base-pair reads and were therefore excluded. CMV serostatus was the only immune exposure information available for the cohort. A later analysis associated around 16,000 TCR beta sequences with specific HLA alleles at a false discovery rate of 0.05. In a later analysis, most CMV-associated TCR beta chains were found to appear HLA-restricted, with HLA associations seemingly driven largely by CMV exposure. Because HLA typing was unavailable for some donors at each locus, only the typed subset was used in association tests. Linkage disequilibrium might explain the correlated functional status among segregating V segments, but an unknown experimental factor could not be ruled out. An association between a missense DCLRE1C variant and V-gene and J-gene trimming of TCR beta chains was found in a later genetic analysis and replicated in an independent cohort. A further reported finding was that TCR beta sequences accurately predicted the HLA-A and HLA-B alleles for most subjects in the first cohort. When HLA alleles, especially DR and DQ, strongly co-occurred, attributing TCR associations to individual alleles was difficult.

In total, over 600 healthy bone marrow donors made up the cohort. At the time of sampling, all cohort members were nominally healthy, though unrecorded immune exposures were likely present. The donor was CMV seronegative and was included in the group of a few hundred seronegative cohort members. A peripheral blood sample was provided by each donor, and peripheral blood mononuclear cells were used for TCR beta sequencing. The Qiagen DNeasy Blood Extraction Kit was used to extract genomic DNA from the blood cell samples. The sequencing input was PBMCs. The rearranged segments are TRBV30 and TRBJ2-5; the D gene cannot be named for sure. Judging by the DNA end, TRBJ2-7 fits better; the J call may be wrong. The clonotype was recovered from a man aged 35 to 55 in good health and CMV-seronegative. The CDR3 protein is CAWRQDSYEQYF. The sequence in DNA is TGTGCCTGGCGGCAGGATTCCTACGAGCAGTACTTC.